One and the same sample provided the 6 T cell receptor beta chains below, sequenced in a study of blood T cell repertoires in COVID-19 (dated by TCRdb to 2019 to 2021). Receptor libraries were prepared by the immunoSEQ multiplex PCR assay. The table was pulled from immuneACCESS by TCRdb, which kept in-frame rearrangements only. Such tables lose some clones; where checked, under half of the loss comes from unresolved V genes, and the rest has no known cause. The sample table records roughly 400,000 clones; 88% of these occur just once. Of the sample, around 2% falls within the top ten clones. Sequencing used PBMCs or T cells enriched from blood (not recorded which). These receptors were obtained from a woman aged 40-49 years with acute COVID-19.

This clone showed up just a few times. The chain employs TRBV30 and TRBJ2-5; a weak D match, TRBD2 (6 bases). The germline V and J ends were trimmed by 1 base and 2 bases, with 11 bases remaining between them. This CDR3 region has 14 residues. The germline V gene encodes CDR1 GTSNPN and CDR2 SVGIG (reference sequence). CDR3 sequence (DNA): TGTGCCTGGAGTGGGGGACTCCCACAAGAGACCCAGTACTTC. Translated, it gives CAWSGGLPQETQYF.

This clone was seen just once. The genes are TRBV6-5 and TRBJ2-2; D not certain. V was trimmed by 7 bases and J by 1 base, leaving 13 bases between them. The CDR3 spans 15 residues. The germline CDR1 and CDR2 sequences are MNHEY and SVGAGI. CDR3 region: CASTPAVGNTGELFF. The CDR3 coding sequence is TGTGCCAGCACCCCCGCGGTTGGGAACACCGGGGAGCTGTTTTTT.

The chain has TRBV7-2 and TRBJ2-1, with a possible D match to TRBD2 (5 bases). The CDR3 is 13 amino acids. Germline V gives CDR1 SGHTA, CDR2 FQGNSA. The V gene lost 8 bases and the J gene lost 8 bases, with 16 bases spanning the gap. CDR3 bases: TGTGCCAGCTCCATCCCGGGAAGGGATGAGCAGTTCTTC. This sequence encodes CASSIPGRDEQFF.

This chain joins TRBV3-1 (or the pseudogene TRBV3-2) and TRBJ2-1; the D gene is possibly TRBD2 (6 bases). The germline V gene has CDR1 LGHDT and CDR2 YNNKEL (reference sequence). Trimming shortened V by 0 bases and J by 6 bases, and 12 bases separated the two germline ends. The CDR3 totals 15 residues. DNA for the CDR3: TGTGCCAGCAGCCAAGAACGGGACTGGGGCAATGAGCAGTTCTTC. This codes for CASSQERDWGNEQFF.

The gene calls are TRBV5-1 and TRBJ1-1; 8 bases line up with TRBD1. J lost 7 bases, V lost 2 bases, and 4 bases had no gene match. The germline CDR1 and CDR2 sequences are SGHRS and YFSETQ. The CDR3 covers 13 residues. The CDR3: CASSFQGAGEAFF. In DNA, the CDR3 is TGCGCCAGCAGCTTTCAGGGGGCGGGTGAAGCTTTCTTT. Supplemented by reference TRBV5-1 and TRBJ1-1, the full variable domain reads KAGVTQTPRYLIKTRGQQVTLSCSPISGHRSVSWYQQTPGQGLQFLFEYFSETQRNKGNFPGRFSGRQFSNSRSEMNVSTLELGDSALYLCASSFQGAGEAFFGQGTRLTVV.

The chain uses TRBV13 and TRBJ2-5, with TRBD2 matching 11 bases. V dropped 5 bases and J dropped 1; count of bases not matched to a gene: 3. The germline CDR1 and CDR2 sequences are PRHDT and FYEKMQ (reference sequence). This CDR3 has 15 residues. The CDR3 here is CASSEGLAVQETQYF. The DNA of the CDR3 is TGTGCCAGCAGCGAGGGACTAGCGGTCCAAGAGACCCAGTACTTC.